These 20 T cell receptor beta chains came from one sample sequenced in a study of beta chain features in type 1 diabetes. Expressed TCRB transcripts were sequenced because the entire RNA isolate underwent reverse transcription. The protocol was immunoSEQ multiplex PCR, while the TCRdb copy is restricted to in-frame clones and leaves out a portion. The data contain about 210,000 clones, about 11% of them singletons. Sequenced sample: central memory CD4+ T cells from blood. These receptors all stem from a man between 18 and 35 years old in good health.

This clone was seen a handful of times. The V gene is TRBV30, the J gene TRBJ1-1; D remains ambiguous. Germline V gives CDR1 GTSNPN, CDR2 SVGIG (reference sequence). V was clipped by 3 bases and J by 1 base, with 9 bases between them. The CDR3 has 13 amino acids. The CDR3 bases are TGTGCCTGGAGCCATACATGGAACACTGAAGCTTTCTTT. Amino acid sequence: CAWSHTWNTEAFF.

This rearrangement joins TRBV29-1 to TRBJ2-1; TRBD1 matches 11 bases. J lost 6 bases, V lost 1 base, and 2 bases had no gene match. The CDR3 extends over 14 amino acids. In germline, CDR1 is SQVTM, CDR2 ANQGSEA. As DNA, the CDR3 is TGCAGCGTTGAAGTTGGGACAGGGGGCAATGAGCAGTTCTTC. Protein: CSVEVGTGGNEQFF.

This clone was found a few times. V usage is TRBV7-9 and J usage is TRBJ1-1; D remains ambiguous. Germline V gene lookup returns CDR1 SEHNR and CDR2 FQNEAQ (reference sequence). V was shortened by 8 bases and J by 8 bases, with 15 bases between the two germline ends. The CDR3 has 12 amino acids. The CDR3 DNA follows: TGTGCCAGCTCTTATGACACAGAAGAAGCTTTCTTT. It specifies CASSYDTEEAFF. Combining the CDR3 with reference TRBV7-9 and TRBJ1-1 gives the whole variable domain DTGVSQNPRHKITKRGQNVTFRCDPISEHNRLYWYRQTLGQGPEFLTYFQNEAQLEKSRLLSDRFSAERPKGSFSTLEIQRTEQGDSAMYLCASSYDTEEAFFGQGTRLTVV.

The chain is built from TRBV5-4 and TRBJ2-2, with D possibly TRBD1 on 6 matching bases. V gave up 0 bases and J gave up 7 bases, with 13 bases separating them. This CDR3 comprises 15 residues. Germline assignment: CDR1 SGHNT and CDR2 YYREEE (reference sequence). The CDR3 loop reads CASSLDYRDGGELFF. Written as DNA, the CDR3 is TGTGCCAGCAGCTTGGATTACAGGGATGGCGGGGAGCTGTTTTTT.

The chain carries TRBV23-1 and TRBJ1-5; 7 bases are shared with TRBD1. TRBV23-1 is filed as an ORF, its function uncertain. V gave up 0 bases and J gave up 7 bases; unmatched junction bases: 9. This CDR3 comprises 16 residues. The CDR3 sequence: CASSQSDRGLGQPQHF. The CDR3 nucleotides are TGCGCCAGCAGTCAATCAGATAGGGGGCTCGGGCAGCCCCAGCATTTT.

This clone was seen repeatedly, ten times or more. J is TRBJ2-1 and V is TRBV7-9; 13 bases are shared with TRBD2. Germline lookup yields CDR1 SEHNR and CDR2 FQNEAQ (reference sequence). With 5 bases clipped from V and 5 bases from J, the junction kept 3 bases outside the gene matches. The CDR3 sequence is 15 residues long. The CDR3 loop is CASSRGTSGNNEQFF. For the CDR3, the DNA is TGTGCCAGCAGCCGAGGGACTAGCGGGAACAATGAGCAGTTCTTC.

This clone came up many times. The CDR3 DNA reads as TGTGCCATCAGTGCCGGGATCACAGATACGCAGTATTTT. Its translation is CAISAGITDTQYF. The J gene is TRBJ2-3, the V gene TRBV10-3; TRBD2 is a possible D gene (5 bases). From germline, CDR1 is ENHRY and CDR2 SYGVKD. Trimming pared 4 bases from V and 2 bases from J, leaving 7 bases between. CDR3 size: 13 residues.

The chain joins TRBV29-1 to TRBJ2-7; 9 positions agree with TRBD1. There are 14 residues in the CDR3. Germline V gene sequence: CDR1 SQVTM, CDR2 ANQGSEA. V was clipped by 2 bases and J by 1 base; unmatched bases: 3. Here the CDR3 reads CSVERGTGSYEQYF. CDR3 in DNA: TGCAGCGTTGAAAGGGGGACAGGGTCCTACGAGCAGTACTTC.

This clone has just a few counts. The CDR3 is CASSVLPSLNANEQFF. The CDR3 coding sequence is TGCGCCAGCAGCGTCCTACCTAGCCTCAACGCCAATGAGCAGTTCTTC. V is TRBV5-1 and J is TRBJ2-1; possible D gene TRBD2, 5 bases. Germline V gene lookup returns CDR1 SGHRS and CDR2 YFSETQ. The CDR3 contains 16 residues. V lost 4 bases and J 6 bases, leaving 20 bases between the germline ends.

V gene TRBV29-1 combines with J gene TRBJ2-3, with a possible D match to TRBD2 (5 bases). Trimming took 2 bases from V and 4 from J, leaving 19 bases between them. Germline V lookup: CDR1 SQVTM, CDR2 ANQGSEA. The CDR3 is 16 residues long. The CDR3 sequence is CSVEPRSVGAADTQYF. Written as DNA, the CDR3 is TGCAGCGTTGAACCCCGGTCCGTCGGAGCGGCAGATACGCAGTATTTT.

This chain joins TRBV9 and TRBJ2-1; D may correspond to TRBD1 or TRBD2 (5 bases each). V lost 1 base and J lost 4, with 15 bases in between. This CDR3 has 16 residues. The germline gives CDR1 SGDLS, CDR2 YYNGEE. The CDR3: CASSVKGLTAYNEQFF. For the CDR3, the DNA is TGTGCCAGCAGCGTAAAAGGACTGACAGCTTACAATGAGCAGTTCTTC. Full variable domain (remainder filled in from reference TRBV9 and TRBJ2-1): DSGVTQTPKHLITATGQRVTLRCSPRSGDLSVYWYQQSLDQGLQFLIQYYNGEERAKGNILERFSAQQFPDLHSELNLSSLELGDSALYFCASSVKGLTAYNEQFFGPGTRLTVL.

The rearrangement links TRBV2 to TRBJ2-3; D is unclear. The V gene lost 0 bases and the J gene lost 4 bases, with 8 bases spanning the gap. Germline assignment: CDR1 SNHLY and CDR2 FYNNEI. The CDR3 is 14 amino acids. CDR3 nucleotide sequence: TGTGCCAGCAGTGAAGCGCTTTATTCAGATACGCAGTATTTT. Translated: CASSEALYSDTQYF.

A word on this clone: The sample carries other DNA sequences with the same CDR3. J is TRBJ1-1 and V is TRBV7-3, with D perhaps matching TRBD1 (6 bases). The CDR3 length is 13 residues. V lost 5 bases to trimming and J lost 2 bases, with 9 bases between them. CDR1 is SGHTA and CDR2 is FQGTGA in the germline V gene. As DNA, the CDR3 is TGTGCCAGCAGCCCTGGGACAAACACTGAAGCTTTCTTT. Its translation is CASSPGTNTEAFF. Based on the CDR3 plus reference TRBV7-3 and TRBJ1-1, the full variable domain is GAGVSQTPSNKVTEKGKYVELRCDPISGHTALYWYRQSLGQGPEFLIYFQGTGAADDSGLPNDRFFAVRPEGSVSTLKIQRTERGDSAVYLCASSPGTNTEAFFGQGTRLTVV.

This clone was counted only a few times. J is TRBJ1-1 and V is TRBV7-3; the D is unclear. This CDR3 has 14 amino acids. Deletions cut 8 bases from V and 0 bases from J, with 13 bases between. The germline gives CDR1 SGHTA, CDR2 FQGTGA. CDR3 nucleotides: TGTGCCAGCCGTGAGGACGGTTTGAACACTGAAGCTTTCTTT. Translated, it gives CASREDGLNTEAFF.

The chain carries TRBV27 and TRBJ2-7; D is undetermined. With 8 bases removed from V and 2 bases from J, the gap between germline ends came to 16 bases. CDR1 MNHEY and CDR2 SMNVEV come from the germline V gene (reference sequence). The CDR3 consists of 14 residues. CDR3 nucleotide sequence: TGTGCCAGCCGAGAAGGAAGGCTTACCTACGAGCAGTACTTC. Amino acid sequence: CASREGRLTYEQYF.

This clone was picked up many times. This chain joins TRBV30 and TRBJ2-7, with TRBD1 matching over 9 bases. The CDR3 runs 11 residues. Looked up from germline, CDR1 is GTSNPN and CDR2 is SVGIG (reference sequence). Trimming took 3 bases from V and 9 from J; bases not matched to a gene: 3. The CDR3 nucleotides read TGTGCCTGGAGACAGGGGGCCGGGCAGTACTTC. Its translation is CAWRQGAGQYF.

V is TRBV9 and J is TRBJ2-5, with 7 bases identical to TRBD1. There are 15 residues in the CDR3. Germline CDR1 and CDR2: SGDLS and YYNGEE. The V segment lost 2 bases and the J segment 4 bases; nucleotides outside the gene matches: 8. CDR3 amino acids: CASSVGTDSRETQYF. DNA for the CDR3: TGTGCCAGCAGCGTGGGGACAGACTCCAGAGAGACCCAGTACTTC.

This sequence joins TRBV28 and TRBJ2-3; D is uncertain. This CDR3 has 14 residues. Germline lookup yields CDR1 MDHEN and CDR2 SYDVKM. Trimming stripped 7 bases from V and 9 bases from J, with 20 bases between. CDR3 sequence: CASTPPLLRGTQYF. The CDR3 nucleotides are TGTGCCAGCACTCCCCCCCTCCTTCGTGGGACGCAGTATTTT.

In this sample, this clone turned up a few times. This chain connects TRBV18 to TRBJ1-1; D perhaps matches TRBD1 (6 bases). V was cut by 3 bases and J by 1 base, with 9 bases left in between. CDR1 and CDR2 (germline): KGHSH, LQKENI. The CDR3 runs 14 residues. CDR3 protein: CASSPQGRNTEAFF. The CDR3 region has the DNA TGTGCCAGCTCACCGCAGGGGAGGAACACTGAAGCTTTCTTT.

This clone was counted once. Its ends do not fully match the called genes, so a read error is possible. The J gene is TRBJ1-1, the V gene TRBV18; D call uncertain. Germline-derived CDR1 and CDR2 are KGHSH and LQKENI. The CDR3 loop spans 14 amino acids. DNA for the CDR3: TGTGCCAGCTCGTTAGGAGCCGCGAACCCTGAAGCTTTCTTT. It is translated as CASSLGAANPEAFF.